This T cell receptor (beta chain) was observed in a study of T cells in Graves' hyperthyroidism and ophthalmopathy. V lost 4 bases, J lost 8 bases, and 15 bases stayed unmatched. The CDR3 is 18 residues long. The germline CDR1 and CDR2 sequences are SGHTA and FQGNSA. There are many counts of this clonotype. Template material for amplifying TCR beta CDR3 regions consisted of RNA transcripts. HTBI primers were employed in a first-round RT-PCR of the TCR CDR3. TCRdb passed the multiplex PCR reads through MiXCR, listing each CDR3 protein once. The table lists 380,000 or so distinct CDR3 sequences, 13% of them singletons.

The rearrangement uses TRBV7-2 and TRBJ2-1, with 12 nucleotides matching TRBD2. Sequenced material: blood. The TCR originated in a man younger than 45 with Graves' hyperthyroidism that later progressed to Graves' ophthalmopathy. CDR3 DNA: TGTGCCAGCAGCTCGTTAGGGCTAGCGGGGGGGCGTTATTATGAGCAGTTCTTC. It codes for CASSSLGLAGGRYYEQFF.